This T cell receptor beta chain comes out of a study of blood T cell repertoires in COVID-19. Study in general: Acute and convalescent COVID-19 samples came from the United States, Italy and Spain. In each case, the material was cDNA or gDNA derived from T cells, B-cell-depleted T cells, or PBMCs.

Per germline, CDR1 LGHNA and CDR2 YNFKEQ. The CDR3 has 15 residues. V gave up 0 bases and J gave up 7 bases, with 10 bases separating them. Authors' processing steps: Estimation of nucleated cell counts relied on the amplification of reference gene primers. Libraries were prepared by immunoSEQ multiplex PCR; TCRdb keeps only in-frame clonotypes and omits some of them. D and trimming come from the DNA, and the V and J calls and clone size come from that table. The table lists about 82,000 clones, around four fifths of them singletons, with 18% in the top ten. This chain joins TRBV4-2 and TRBJ1-6; D perhaps matches TRBD1 (5 bases). The sample comprised peripheral blood. The origin of this receptor is a man older than 75 with active or convalescent COVID-19. The CDR3 DNA reads as TGTGCCAGCAGCCAAGATGGCAGGGCGAATTCACCCCTCCACTTT. It translates to CASSQDGRANSPLHF.